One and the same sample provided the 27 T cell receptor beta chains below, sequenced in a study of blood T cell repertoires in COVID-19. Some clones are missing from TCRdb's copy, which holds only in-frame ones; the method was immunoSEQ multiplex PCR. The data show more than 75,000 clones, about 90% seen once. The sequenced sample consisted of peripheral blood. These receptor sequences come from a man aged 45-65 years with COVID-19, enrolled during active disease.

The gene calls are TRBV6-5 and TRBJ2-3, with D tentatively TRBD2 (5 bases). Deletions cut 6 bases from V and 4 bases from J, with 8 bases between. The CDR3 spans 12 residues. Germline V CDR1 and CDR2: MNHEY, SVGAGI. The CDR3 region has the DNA TGTGCCAGCAGCACTAGGCCAGATACGCAGTATTTT. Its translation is CASSTRPDTQYF.

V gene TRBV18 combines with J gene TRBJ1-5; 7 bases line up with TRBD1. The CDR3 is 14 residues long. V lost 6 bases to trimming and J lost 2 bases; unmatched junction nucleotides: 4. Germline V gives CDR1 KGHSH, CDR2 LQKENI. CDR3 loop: CASSQDRGNQPQHF. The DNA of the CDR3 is TGTGCCAGCTCCCAAGACAGGGGCAATCAGCCCCAGCATTTT.

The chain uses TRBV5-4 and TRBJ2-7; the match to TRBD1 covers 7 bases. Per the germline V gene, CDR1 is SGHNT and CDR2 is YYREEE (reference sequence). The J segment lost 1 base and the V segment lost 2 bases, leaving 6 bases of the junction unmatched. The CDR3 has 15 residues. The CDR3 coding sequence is TGTGCCAGCAGCTTTGGGACAGCTAAATCCTACGAGCAGTACTTC. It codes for CASSFGTAKSYEQYF.

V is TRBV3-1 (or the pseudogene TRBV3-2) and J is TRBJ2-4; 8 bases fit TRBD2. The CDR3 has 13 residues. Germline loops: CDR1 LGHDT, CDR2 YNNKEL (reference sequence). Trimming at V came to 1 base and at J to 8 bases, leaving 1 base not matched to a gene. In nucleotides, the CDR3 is TGTGCCAGCAGCCAAGCGGGGGGGTACATTCAGTACTTC. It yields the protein CASSQAGGYIQYF.

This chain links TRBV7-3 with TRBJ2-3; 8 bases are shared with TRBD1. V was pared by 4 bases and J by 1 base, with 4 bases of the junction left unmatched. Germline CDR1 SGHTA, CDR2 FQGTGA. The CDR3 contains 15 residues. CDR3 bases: TGTGCCAGCAGCTACACAGGGGGAGGCACAGATACGCAGTATTTT. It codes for CASSYTGGGTDTQYF.

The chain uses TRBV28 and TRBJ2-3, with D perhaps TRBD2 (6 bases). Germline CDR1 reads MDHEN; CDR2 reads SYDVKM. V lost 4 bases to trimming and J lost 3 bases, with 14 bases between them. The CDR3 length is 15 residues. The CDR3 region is CASSSPGAGTDTQYF. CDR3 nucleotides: TGTGCCAGCAGTTCCCCGGGTGCGGGAACAGATACGCAGTATTTT.

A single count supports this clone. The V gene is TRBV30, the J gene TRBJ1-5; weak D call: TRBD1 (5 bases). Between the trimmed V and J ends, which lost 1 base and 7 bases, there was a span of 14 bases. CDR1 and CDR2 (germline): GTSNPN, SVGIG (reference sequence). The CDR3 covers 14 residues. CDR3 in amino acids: CAWSAGGGGQPQHF. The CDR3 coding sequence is TGTGCCTGGAGTGCTGGGGGGGGTGGGCAGCCCCAGCATTTT.

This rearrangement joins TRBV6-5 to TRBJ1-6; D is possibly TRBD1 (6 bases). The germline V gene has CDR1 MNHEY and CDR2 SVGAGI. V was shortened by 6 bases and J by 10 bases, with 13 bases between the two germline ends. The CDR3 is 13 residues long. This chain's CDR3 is CASRTGITSPLHF. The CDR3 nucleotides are TGTGCCAGCAGGACAGGAATTACGTCACCCCTCCACTTT.

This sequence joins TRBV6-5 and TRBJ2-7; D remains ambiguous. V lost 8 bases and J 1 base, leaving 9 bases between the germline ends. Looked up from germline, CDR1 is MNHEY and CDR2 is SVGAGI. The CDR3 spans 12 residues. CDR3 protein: CASVSRSYEQYF. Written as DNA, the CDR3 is TGTGCCAGCGTCTCTAGATCCTACGAGCAGTACTTC.

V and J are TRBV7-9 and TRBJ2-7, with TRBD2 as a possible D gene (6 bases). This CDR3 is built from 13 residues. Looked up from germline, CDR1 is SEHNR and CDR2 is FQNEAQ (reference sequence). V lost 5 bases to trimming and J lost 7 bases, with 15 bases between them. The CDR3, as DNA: TGTGCCAGCAGCCCATCAGGCGGGGTGGAGCAGTACTTC. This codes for CASSPSGGVEQYF.

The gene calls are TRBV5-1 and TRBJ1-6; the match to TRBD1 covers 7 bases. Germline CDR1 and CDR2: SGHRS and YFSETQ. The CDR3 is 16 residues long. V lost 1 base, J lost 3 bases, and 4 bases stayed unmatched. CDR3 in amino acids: CASSLWGTDYNSPLHF. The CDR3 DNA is TGCGCCAGCAGCTTGTGGGGGACAGACTATAATTCACCCCTCCACTTT.

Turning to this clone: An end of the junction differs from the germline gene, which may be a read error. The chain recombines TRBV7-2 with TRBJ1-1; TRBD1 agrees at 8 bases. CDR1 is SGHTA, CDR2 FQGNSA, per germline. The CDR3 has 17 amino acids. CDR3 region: CASSPGGPGQANPEAFF. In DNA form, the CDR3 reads TGTGCCAGCAGCCCAGGGGGTCCGGGACAGGCGAACCCTGAAGCCTTCTTT.

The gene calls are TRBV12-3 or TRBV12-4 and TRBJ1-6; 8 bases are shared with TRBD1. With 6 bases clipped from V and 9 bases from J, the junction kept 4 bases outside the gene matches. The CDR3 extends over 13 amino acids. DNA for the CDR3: TGTGCCAGCAGAGCGACAGGGGCTTCACCCCTCCACTTT. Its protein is CASRATGASPLHF.

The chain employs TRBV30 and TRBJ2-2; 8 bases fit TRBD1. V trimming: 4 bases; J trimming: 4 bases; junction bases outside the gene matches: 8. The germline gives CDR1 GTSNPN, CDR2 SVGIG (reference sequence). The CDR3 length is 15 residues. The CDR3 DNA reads TGTGCCTGGACCCGGGACAGGTTATCCACCGGGGAGCTGTTTTTT. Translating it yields CAWTRDRLSTGELFF.

CDR3 DNA: TGTGCCAGCAGCGTAGTGTCTAGCGGTAACCCCTACGAGCAGTACTTC. Protein: CASSVVSSGNPYEQYF. This chain connects TRBV9 to TRBJ2-7; the match to TRBD2 covers 7 bases. J gave up 2 bases and V 0 bases, and 8 bases lay outside the gene matches. The CDR3 totals 16 residues. In germline, CDR1 is SGDLS, CDR2 YYNGEE. Full variable domain (remainder filled in from reference TRBV9 and TRBJ2-7): DSGVTQTPKHLITATGQRVTLRCSPRSGDLSVYWYQQSLDQGLQFLIQYYNGEERAKGNILERFSAQQFPDLHSELNLSSLELGDSALYFCASSVVSSGNPYEQYFGPGTRLTVT.

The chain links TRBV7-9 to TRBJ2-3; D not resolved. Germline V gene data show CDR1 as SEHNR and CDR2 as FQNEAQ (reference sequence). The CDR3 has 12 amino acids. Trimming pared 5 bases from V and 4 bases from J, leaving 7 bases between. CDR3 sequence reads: CASSSTADTQYF. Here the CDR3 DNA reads TGTGCCAGCAGCAGCACCGCAGATACGCAGTATTTT.

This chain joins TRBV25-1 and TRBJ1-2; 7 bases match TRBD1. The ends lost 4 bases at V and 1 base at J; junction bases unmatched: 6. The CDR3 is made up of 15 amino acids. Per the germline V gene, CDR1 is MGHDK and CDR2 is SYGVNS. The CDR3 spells CASSAATGYNYGYTF. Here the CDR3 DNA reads TGTGCCAGCAGTGCCGCGACAGGGTATAACTATGGCTACACCTTC.

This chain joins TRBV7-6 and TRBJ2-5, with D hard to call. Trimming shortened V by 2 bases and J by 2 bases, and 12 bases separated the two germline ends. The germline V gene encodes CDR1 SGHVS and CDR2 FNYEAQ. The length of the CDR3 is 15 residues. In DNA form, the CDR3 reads TGTGCCAGCAGCTTAACTGGCCGGAGACAAGAGACCCAGTACTTC. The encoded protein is CASSLTGRRQETQYF.

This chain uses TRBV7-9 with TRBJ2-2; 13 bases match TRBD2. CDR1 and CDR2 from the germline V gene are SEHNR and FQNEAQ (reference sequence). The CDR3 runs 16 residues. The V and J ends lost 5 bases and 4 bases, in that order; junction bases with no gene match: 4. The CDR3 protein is CASSPGTSGVTGELFF. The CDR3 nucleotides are TGTGCCAGCAGCCCCGGGACTAGCGGGGTCACCGGGGAGCTGTTTTTT.

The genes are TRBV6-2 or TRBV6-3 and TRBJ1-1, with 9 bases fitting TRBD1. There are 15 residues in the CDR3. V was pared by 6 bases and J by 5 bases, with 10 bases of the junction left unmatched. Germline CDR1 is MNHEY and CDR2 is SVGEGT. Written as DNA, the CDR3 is TGTGCCAGCAGCTCAATGGGACAGGGAGGAACTGAAGCTTTCTTT. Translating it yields CASSSMGQGGTEAFF.

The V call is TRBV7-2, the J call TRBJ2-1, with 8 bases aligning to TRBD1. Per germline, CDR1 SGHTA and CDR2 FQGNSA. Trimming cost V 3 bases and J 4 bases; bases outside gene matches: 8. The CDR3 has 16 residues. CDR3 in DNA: TGTGCCAGCAGCTTTGGGACAGGAGTTCGATACAATGAGCAGTTCTTC. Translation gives CASSFGTGVRYNEQFF.

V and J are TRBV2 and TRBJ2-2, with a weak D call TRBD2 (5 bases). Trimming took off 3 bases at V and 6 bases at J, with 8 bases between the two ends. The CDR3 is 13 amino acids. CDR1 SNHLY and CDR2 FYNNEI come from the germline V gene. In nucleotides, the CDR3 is TGTGCCAGCAGTGAGAGGGCGGCCGGGGAGCTGTTTTTT. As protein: CASSERAAGELFF.

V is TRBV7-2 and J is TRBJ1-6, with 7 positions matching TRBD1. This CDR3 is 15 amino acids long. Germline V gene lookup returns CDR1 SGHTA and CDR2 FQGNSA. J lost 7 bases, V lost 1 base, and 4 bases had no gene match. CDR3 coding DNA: TGTGCCAGCAGCTTAGGGCAACAGGGGAATTCACCCCTCCACTTT. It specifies CASSLGQQGNSPLHF.

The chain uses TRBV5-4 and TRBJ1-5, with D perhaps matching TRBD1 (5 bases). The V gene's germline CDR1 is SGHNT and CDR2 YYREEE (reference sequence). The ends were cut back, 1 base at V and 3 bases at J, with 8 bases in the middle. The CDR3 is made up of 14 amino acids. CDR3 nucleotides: TGTGCCAGCAGCTTGAAGGGGCCCAATCAGCCCCAGCATTTT. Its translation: CASSLKGPNQPQHF.

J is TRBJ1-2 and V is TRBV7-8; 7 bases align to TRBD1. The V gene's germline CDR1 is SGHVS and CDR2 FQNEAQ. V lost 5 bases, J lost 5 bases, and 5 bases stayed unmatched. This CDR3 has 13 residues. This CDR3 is CASSVRQGYGYTF. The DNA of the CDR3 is TGTGCCAGCAGCGTCCGACAGGGTTATGGCTACACCTTC.

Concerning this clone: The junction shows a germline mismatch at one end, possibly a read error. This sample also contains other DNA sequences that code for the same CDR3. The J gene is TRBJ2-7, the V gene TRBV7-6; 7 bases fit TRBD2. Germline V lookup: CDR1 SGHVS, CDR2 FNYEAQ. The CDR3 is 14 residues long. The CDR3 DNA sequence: TGTGCCAGCAGCTTAGTTCAGGGAGGGTACGAACAGTACTTC. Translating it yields CASSLVQGGYEQYF.

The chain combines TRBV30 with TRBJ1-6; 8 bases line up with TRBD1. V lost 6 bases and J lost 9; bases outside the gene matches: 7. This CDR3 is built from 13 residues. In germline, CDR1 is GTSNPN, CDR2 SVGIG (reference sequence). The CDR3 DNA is TGTGCCTGTATACAGGGGGATGGTTCACCCCTCCACTTT. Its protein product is CACIQGDGSPLHF.